This TCR beta chain was found in a study of cytomegalovirus exposure and HLA in healthy donors. Study-level points and caveats: A few chains tied to CMV proved CMV antigen-specific in vitro. Earlier findings revealed that most TCR beta V segments proved productive either about 87% or about 30% of the time. Owing to their indistinguishability, certain V segments, notably TRBV6-2 and TRBV6-3, were excluded.

Comments on this clone: Its antigen is currently unknown.

Germline lookup yields CDR1 WSHSY and CDR2 SAAADI. The V end was cut by 7 bases, the J end by 3 bases, with 19 bases between. The CDR3 totals 15 residues. PCR involved 60 Vbeta and 13 Jbeta primers. Libraries were prepared by immunoSEQ multiplex PCR; TCRdb keeps only in-frame clonotypes and omits some of them. Found here are roughly 98,000 clones, 65% to 80% of them singletons; the top ten hold roughly 3%. Sequencing was carried out using PBMCs. The sequence came from a female donor in good health and CMV-seropositive. The rearrangement joins TRBV10-2 to TRBJ2-7; possibly TRBD1 for D (6 bases). The CDR3 DNA reads as TGCGCCAGCAAGCCCCCGCCCCAGGGGAGCTACGAGCAGTACTTC. It codes for CASKPPPQGSYEQYF.